One and the same sample provided the 30 T cell receptor beta chains below, sequenced in a study of OX40 agonist ivuxolimab in advanced cancers. Some clones are missing from TCRdb's copy, which holds only in-frame ones; the method was immunoSEQ multiplex PCR. The data show tens of thousands of clones, roughly four fifths seen once. The sample consisted of CD4+ or CD8+ T cells sorted from blood, taken in a trial of the OX40 agonist ivuxolimab. These receptor sequences come from an adult with an advanced solid tumor such as melanoma, head and neck, liver or kidney cancer.

V usage is TRBV28 and J usage is TRBJ2-7; 11 bases agree with TRBD2. Germline V gene sequence: CDR1 MDHEN, CDR2 SYDVKM. Germline trimming cut 3 bases from V and 9 bases from J; bases unmatched to any gene: 4. CDR3 length: 13 amino acids. In nucleotides, the CDR3 is TGTGCCAGCAGTTTGAGACTAGCGGGGATGCAGTACGTC. Its translation is CASSLRLAGMQYV.

This chain links TRBV27 with TRBJ2-1, with 8 bases identical to TRBD2. Looked up from germline, CDR1 is MNHEY and CDR2 is SMNVEV (reference sequence). J was trimmed by 7 bases and V by 10 bases; bases with no gene match: 15. The CDR3 runs to 15 residues. The CDR3 loop is CATEPIAGNPNEQFF. The DNA of the CDR3 is TGTGCCACAGAACCTATAGCGGGAAACCCGAATGAGCAGTTCTTC.

As concerns this clone: Other nucleotide sequences from this sample produce the same CDR3. The genes are TRBV14 and TRBJ2-5; 8 bases are shared with TRBD1. This CDR3 comprises 14 residues. V shed 4 bases, J shed 2 bases, and the junction held 3 bases outside the gene matches. CDR1 and CDR2 from the germline V gene are SGHDN and FVKESK. In DNA, the CDR3 is TGTGCCAGCAGCCGGAACAGGGGGCAAGAGACCCAGTACTTC. Translating it yields CASSRNRGQETQYF. Using reference TRBV14 and TRBJ2-5 for the parts outside the CDR3, the full variable domain is EAGVTQFPSHSVIEKGQTVTLRCDPISGHDNLYWYRRVMGKEIKFLLHFVKESKQDESGMPNNRFLAERTGGTYSTLKVQPAELEDSGVYFCASSRNRGQETQYFGPGTRLLVL.

The rearrangement uses TRBV25-1 and TRBJ2-5; D unclear. Deletions cut 0 bases from V and 3 bases from J, with 5 bases between. This CDR3 is built from 13 residues. Germline CDR1 is MGHDK and CDR2 is SYGVNS. The CDR3 here is CASSEYRKETQYF. In nucleotides, the CDR3 is TGTGCCAGCAGTGAATACAGAAAAGAGACCCAGTACTTC.

The V call is TRBV2, the J call TRBJ1-5, with 9 bases matching TRBD1. The germline V gene encodes CDR1 SNHLY and CDR2 FYNNEI. There are 16 residues in the CDR3. The V segment lost 2 bases and the J segment 7 bases; nucleotides outside the gene matches: 9. CDR3 residues: CASSERRTGAMQPQHF. The CDR3 nucleotides read TGTGCCAGCAGTGAAAGGAGGACAGGGGCGATGCAGCCCCAGCATTTT.

V gene TRBV29-1 combines with J gene TRBJ1-1; D possibly corresponds to TRBD1 (6 bases). This CDR3 comprises 17 residues. Trimming left V 0 bases short and J 1 base short, with 18 bases between. Germline CDR1 reads SQVTM; CDR2 reads ANQGSEA. The CDR3 reads CSVEDQRDIWGNTEAFF. The CDR3 DNA reads as TGCAGCGTTGAAGACCAGCGGGACATATGGGGGAACACTGAAGCTTTCTTT.

The chain employs TRBV28 and TRBJ1-5; D gene uncertain. V was cut by 4 bases and J by 7 bases, with 14 bases left in between. The germline gives CDR1 MDHEN, CDR2 SYDVKM. CDR3 length equals 14 residues. In DNA form, the CDR3 reads TGTGCCAGCAGTTCTTCCACGTGGGTACAGCCCCAGCATTTT. This sequence encodes CASSSSTWVQPQHF.

The rearrangement links TRBV7-8 to TRBJ2-5; D perhaps matches TRBD2 (7 bases). The CDR3 loop spans 16 amino acids. Germline V gene data show CDR1 as SGHVS and CDR2 as FQNEAQ. V was shortened by 5 bases and J by 9 bases, with 25 bases between the two germline ends. As DNA, the CDR3 is TGTGCCAGCAGCCCCCGGCGGGGGCCCGCCATGGATGCCCAGTACTTC. Amino acid sequence: CASSPRRGPAMDAQYF.

This clone appeared a few times. This rearrangement joins TRBV7-9 to TRBJ2-3; 12 nucleotides line up with TRBD2. The germline V gene has CDR1 SEHNR and CDR2 FQNEAQ (reference sequence). The CDR3 runs to 16 residues. Trimming cost V 4 bases and J 2 bases; bases outside gene matches: 4. This chain's CDR3 is CASSSRTSGNTDTQYF. The CDR3 nucleotides read TGTGCCAGCAGCTCGAGGACTAGCGGGAACACAGATACGCAGTATTTT. The full variable domain, rest sourced from reference TRBV7-9 and TRBJ2-3, is DTGVSQNPRHKITKRGQNVTFRCDPISEHNRLYWYRQTLGQGPEFLTYFQNEAQLEKSRLLSDRFSAERPKGSFSTLEIQRTEQGDSAMYLCASSSRTSGNTDTQYFGPGTRLTVL.

The V call is TRBV5-5, the J call TRBJ1-1, with D uncertain. CDR3 size: 13 residues. Germline V gene data show CDR1 as SGHKS and CDR2 as YYEKEE (reference sequence). V was cut by 0 bases and J by 6 bases, with 9 bases left in between. CDR3 residues: CASSLVGGAEAFF. In DNA form, the CDR3 reads TGTGCCAGCAGCTTGGTGGGCGGAGCTGAAGCTTTCTTT.

The V and J genes are TRBV28 and TRBJ2-7; 10 nucleotides line up with TRBD2. J gave up 5 bases and V 5 bases, and 9 bases lay outside the gene matches. Germline assignment: CDR1 MDHEN and CDR2 SYDVKM. CDR3 length: 15 residues. The CDR3 spells CASSPGTSVTNEQYF. The CDR3 bases are TGTGCCAGCAGTCCCGGGACTAGCGTTACCAACGAGCAGTACTTC.

The chain combines TRBV27 with TRBJ2-1; D unresolved. The germline CDR1 and CDR2 sequences are MNHEY and SMNVEV (reference sequence). The V and J ends lost 2 bases and 8 bases respectively, with 16 bases between them. There are 15 residues in the CDR3. CDR3 DNA: TGTGCCAGCAGTTTAGTCCGGGTAATAATCGATGAGCAGTTCTTC. Translation gives CASSLVRVIIDEQFF.

J is TRBJ2-7 and V is TRBV5-8; D perhaps matches TRBD1 (7 bases). The germline V gene has CDR1 SGHTS and CDR2 YDEGEE. The V gene lost 5 bases and the J gene lost 4 bases, with 16 bases spanning the gap. The CDR3 covers 14 residues. The CDR3 reads CASRTRKGAYEQYF. DNA for the CDR3: TGTGCCAGCAGGACTAGGAAGGGGGCTTACGAGCAGTACTTC.

This rearrangement joins TRBV19 to TRBJ2-2; 7 nucleotides line up with TRBD1. This CDR3 contains 17 residues. The junction had 10 bases not matched to a gene; V was cut back by 4 bases and J by 2 bases. Germline V gene lookup returns CDR1 LNHDA and CDR2 SQIVND (reference sequence). Written as DNA, the CDR3 is TGTGCCAGTAGTAGTTTCCGGGACAGAACTAACACCGGGGAGCTGTTTTTT. Its translation is CASSSFRDRTNTGELFF.

The gene calls are TRBV6-1 and TRBJ1-6; 9 bases line up with TRBD1. The CDR3 contains 15 residues. CDR1 is MNHNS, CDR2 SASEGT, per germline. The V gene end was trimmed by 5 bases and the J gene end by 9 bases; junction bases not matched to a gene: 8. CDR3 protein: CASSFPGQGSSPLHF. The CDR3 region has the DNA TGTGCCAGCAGTTTCCCGGGACAGGGCAGTTCACCCCTCCACTTT.

This chain joins TRBV5-1 and TRBJ2-7; TRBD2 might be the D (7 bases). This CDR3 contains 17 residues. Germline-derived CDR1 and CDR2 are SGHRS and YFSETQ. Between the trimmed V and J ends, which lost 4 bases and 0 bases, there was a span of 20 bases. The CDR3 DNA reads as TGCGCCAGCAGCCCTGGGGGGGGCGCGGGGATCTCCTACGAGCAGTACGTC. Its protein is CASSPGGGAGISYEQYV.

The chain recombines TRBV28 with TRBJ2-7, with 11 bases fitting TRBD2. Trimming at V came to 5 bases and at J to 9 bases, leaving 15 bases not matched to a gene. Germline V lookup: CDR1 MDHEN, CDR2 SYDVKM. CDR3 length: 16 amino acids. The CDR3, as DNA: TGTGCCAGCAGTGCGACCCTCCGACTAGCGGGGTCGACGCAGTACGTC. Translated, it gives CASSATLRLAGSTQYV.

The chain uses TRBV15 and TRBJ1-4; the D gene is possibly TRBD1 (6 bases). Germline V gives CDR1 LNHNV, CDR2 YYDKDF (reference sequence). The CDR3 runs to 15 residues. V lost 1 base and J 7 bases, leaving 13 bases between the germline ends. CDR3 coding DNA: TGTGCCACCAGCAGAGCTACAGGGTGGGGTGAAAAACTGTTTTTT. This codes for CATSRATGWGEKLFF.

The chain recombines TRBV6-6 with TRBJ2-1; D is perhaps TRBD1 (5 bases). Germline CDR1 and CDR2: MNHNY and SVGAGI (reference sequence). V shed 10 bases and J shed 15 bases, with 19 bases lying between them. The CDR3 has 11 residues. This CDR3 is CATQGAGFLFF. The CDR3, as DNA: TGTGCCACCCAAGGGGCCGGGTTTCTGTTCTTC.

This chain connects TRBV13 to TRBJ2-1; possible D gene TRBD1, 6 bases. V dropped 6 bases and J dropped 7 bases, with 10 bases sitting between them. The germline gives CDR1 PRHDT, CDR2 FYEKMQ (reference sequence). The CDR3 runs to 12 residues. The CDR3 loop reads CASRSRGNEQFF. As DNA, the CDR3 is TGTGCCAGCAGATCCAGGGGTAATGAGCAGTTCTTC.

The chain employs TRBV28 and TRBJ2-1, with 8 bases fitting TRBD1. The CDR3 contains 14 residues. After removal of 4 bases from V and 10 bases from J, the junction contained 9 bases not matched to a gene. Germline-derived CDR1 and CDR2 are MDHEN and SYDVKM. CDR3 in DNA: TGTGCCAGCAGTTCCCTCAGGGGGCCGGGGGAGCAGTTCTTC. Translating gives CASSSLRGPGEQFF.

This chain uses TRBV28 with TRBJ1-6, with 9 bases fitting TRBD1. CDR1 is MDHEN and CDR2 is SYDVKM in the germline V gene. There are 15 residues in the CDR3. V dropped 6 bases and J dropped 7; count of bases not matched to a gene: 7. The CDR3 spells CASSASQGANSPLHF. In DNA, the CDR3 is TGTGCCAGCAGCGCCTCACAGGGGGCGAATTCACCCCTCCACTTT.

The chain has TRBV7-8 and TRBJ2-1; 9 positions agree with TRBD1. This CDR3 has 16 residues. Germline lookup yields CDR1 SGHVS and CDR2 FQNEAQ. Trimming took 0 bases from V and 2 from J; bases not matched to a gene: 2. CDR3 DNA sequence: TGTGCCAGCAGCTTAGCGGGACAGGGAGCCTACAATGAGCAGTTCTTC. Protein: CASSLAGQGAYNEQFF. Combining the CDR3 with reference TRBV7-8 and TRBJ2-1 gives the whole variable domain GAGVSQSPRYKVAKRGQDVALRCDPISGHVSLFWYQQALGQGPEFLTYFQNEAQLDKSGLPSDRFFAERPEGSVSTLKIQRTQQEDSAVYLCASSLAGQGAYNEQFFGPGTRLTVL.

This chain joins TRBV19 and TRBJ2-3; 9 bases fit TRBD1. J lost 2 bases, V lost 4 bases, and 13 bases had no gene match. This CDR3 comprises 18 residues. Looked up from germline, CDR1 is LNHDA and CDR2 is SQIVND (reference sequence). CDR3 in amino acids: CASSRNRGQVSFTDTQYF. The CDR3 nucleotides read TGTGCCAGTAGTAGAAACAGGGGGCAGGTTTCATTCACAGATACGCAGTATTTT. The entire variable domain, with the rest obtained from reference TRBV19 and TRBJ2-3, is as follows: DGGITQSPKYLFRKEGQNVTLSCEQNLNHDAMYWYRQDPGQGLRLIYYSQIVNDFQKGDIAEGYSVSREKKESFPLTVTSAQKNPTAFYLCASSRNRGQVSFTDTQYFGPGTRLTVL.

The chain recombines TRBV11-3 with TRBJ2-5, with D maybe TRBD1 (5 bases). Germline CDR1 reads SGHNT; CDR2 reads YENEEA. Trimming took 6 bases from V and 5 from J, leaving 10 bases between them. The CDR3 spans 12 residues. The CDR3 sequence is CASRTGRETQYF. The CDR3 bases are TGTGCCAGCAGAACAGGTAGGGAGACCCAGTACTTC.

This clone has only one observation. The V gene is TRBV5-1, the J gene TRBJ1-1; the match to TRBD1 covers 11 bases. Unmatched junction bases numbered 8, after V lost 7 bases and J lost 6 bases. CDR3 length: 14 residues. The germline V gene encodes CDR1 SGHRS and CDR2 YFSETQ. CDR3: CASGQGAMSAEAFF. DNA of the CDR3: TGCGCCAGCGGACAGGGGGCCATGAGCGCTGAAGCTTTCTTT.

The chain has TRBV7-9 and TRBJ1-5, with TRBD1 identical over 7 bases. This CDR3 comprises 14 residues. V was clipped by 3 bases and J by 3 bases; unmatched bases: 2. CDR1 SEHNR and CDR2 FQNEAQ come from the germline V gene (reference sequence). The CDR3 bases are TGTGCCAGCAGCTTGGGACAGCTCAATCAGCCCCAGCATTTT. Translated: CASSLGQLNQPQHF.

The CDR3 DNA reads as TGTGCCAGCAGCTCAGGCTATGGCTACACCTTC. Encoded protein: CASSSGYGYTF. The chain recombines TRBV6-5 with TRBJ1-2; D ambiguous. This CDR3 is built from 11 residues. The V gene lost 6 bases and the J gene lost 4 bases, with 6 bases spanning the gap. Germline CDR1 and CDR2: MNHEY and SVGAGI.

The genes are TRBV27 and TRBJ1-5; TRBD1 aligns across 8 bases. J was trimmed by 6 bases and V by 5 bases; bases with no gene match: 9. In germline, CDR1 is MNHEY, CDR2 SMNVEV (reference sequence). This CDR3 comprises 15 residues. CDR3 DNA: TGTGCCAGCAGTCCGGTCCAGGGGGCAGGTCAGCCCCAGCATTTT. It specifies CASSPVQGAGQPQHF.

The V and J genes are TRBV6-6 and TRBJ2-1; TRBD2 agrees at 7 bases. Trimming cost V 5 bases and J 0 bases; bases outside gene matches: 7. From germline, CDR1 is MNHNY and CDR2 SVGAGI (reference sequence). The CDR3 is 16 residues long. For the CDR3, the DNA is TGTGCCAGCAGTGCCGGGACGGGGGGCTCCTACAATGAGCAGTTCTTC. It specifies CASSAGTGGSYNEQFF.